A single sample gave rise to the 21 T cell receptor beta chains below, sequenced in a study of cytomegalovirus exposure and HLA in healthy donors. Vbeta (60) and Jbeta (13) primers were used in the PCR. Assay used: immunoSEQ multiplex PCR; TCRdb lists only in-frame clones, some missing. The sample has approximately 110,000 clones, 65% to 85% seen once; the top ten hold 0.24%. The sequenced sample was PBMCs. These receptors were obtained from a man between 50 and 59 years old in good health and CMV-seronegative.

V usage is TRBV5-5 and J usage is TRBJ1-1; D is perhaps TRBD1 (5 bases). This CDR3 is 14 amino acids long. Looked up from germline, CDR1 is SGHKS and CDR2 is YYEKEE (reference sequence). Between the trimmed V and J ends, which lost 0 bases and 4 bases, there was a span of 10 bases. CDR3 bases: TGTGCCAGCAGCTTGGCCGCGGGGGGCACTGAAGCTTTCTTT. Translated, it gives CASSLAAGGTEAFF.

The rearrangement uses TRBV13 and TRBJ1-2; D is perhaps TRBD1 (6 bases). The CDR3 spans 17 residues. Trimming cost V 5 bases and J 4 bases, with 23 bases left between them. Germline values: CDR1 PRHDT, CDR2 FYEKMQ (reference sequence). CDR3 coding DNA: TGTGCCAGCAGCAGAGGGGGTCGCAGGGGCCGTCCCTATGGCTACACCTTC. It yields the protein CASSRGGRRGRPYGYTF.

The chain recombines TRBV21-1 with TRBJ1-2; the DNA was not compared with TRBD1, the D call given in the table. TRBV21-1 constitutes a pseudogene. The CDR3 totals 14 residues. The CDR3 protein is CASSKEQQHYGYTF. The CDR3 bases are TGTGCCAGCAGCAAAGAACAACAGCACTATGGCTACACCTTC.

Here the CDR3 reads CASSLVLLDSYNEQFF. Here the CDR3 DNA reads TGCGCCAGCAGCTTGGTTTTGCTGGACAGTTACAATGAGCAGTTCTTC. This chain connects TRBV5-1 to TRBJ2-1; D is possibly TRBD1 (6 bases). Germline CDR1 reads SGHRS; CDR2 reads YFSETQ. V shed 0 bases and J shed 4 bases, with 14 bases lying between them. The CDR3 loop spans 16 amino acids.

The sample holds one count of this clone. One end of the junction is discordant with germline, which a read error may explain. The V and J genes are TRBV7-7 and TRBJ2-3; 7 bases fit TRBD2. The CDR3 is made up of 16 amino acids. Germline CDR1 and CDR2: SSHAT and FNYEAQ (reference sequence). This CDR3 reads CASSPAVTSYTDTQYF. The DNA of the CDR3 is TGTGCTAGCAGCCCCGCTGTGACTAGCTACACAGATACGCAGTATTTT. Full variable domain (outside the CDR3, taken from reference TRBV7-7 and TRBJ2-3): GAGVSQSPRYKVTKRGQDVTLRCDPISSHATLYWYQQALGQGPEFLTYFNYEAQPDKSGLPSDRFSAERPEGSISTLTIQRTEQRDSAMYRCASSPAVTSYTDTQYFGPGTRLTVL.

CDR3 DNA sequence: TGTGCCAGCAGTGGGGACAGGGGGCATGGGGCCAACGTCCTGACTTTC. Encoded protein: CASSGDRGHGANVLTF. The chain is built from TRBV28 and TRBJ2-6, with 12 bases that match TRBD1. This CDR3 region has 16 residues. Unmatched junction bases numbered 2, after V lost 5 bases and J lost 3 bases. Germline-derived CDR1 and CDR2 are MDHEN and SYDVKM.

V is TRBV6-1 and J is TRBJ1-2; no clear D. CDR1 MNHNS and CDR2 SASEGT come from the germline V gene. The ends were cut back, 6 bases at V and 0 bases at J, with 14 bases in the middle. This CDR3 is built from 15 residues. CDR3: CASRIDSPPNYGYTF. Written as DNA, the CDR3 is TGTGCCAGCAGGATAGATTCGCCTCCTAACTATGGCTACACCTTC.

V usage is TRBV6-5 and J usage is TRBJ1-5; D not resolved. CDR3 length: 15 residues. V was shortened by 0 bases and J by 0 bases, with 6 bases between the two germline ends. Germline assignment: CDR1 MNHEY and CDR2 SVGAGI. The CDR3 bases are TGTGCCAGCAGTTACTCTCAGAATAGCAATCAGCCCCAGCATTTT. Amino acid sequence: CASSYSQNSNQPQHF.

The chain links TRBV20-1 to TRBJ2-1, with TRBD2 as a possible D gene (6 bases). The CDR3 spans 11 residues. Deletions cut 8 bases from V and 5 bases from J, with 10 bases between. Germline-derived CDR1 and CDR2 are DFQATT and SNEGSKA (reference sequence). This CDR3 reads CSRDFNNEQFF. The CDR3 DNA sequence: TGCAGTAGGGACTTTAACAATGAGCAGTTCTTC.

V and J are TRBV5-1 and TRBJ2-7; 15 nucleotides match TRBD2. V was pared by 3 bases and J by 4 bases, with 11 bases of the junction left unmatched. There are 18 residues in the CDR3. Germline assignment: CDR1 SGHRS and CDR2 YFSETQ. CDR3 protein: CASSSLPGLAGGRYEQYF. CDR3 bases: TGCGCCAGCAGCTCGTTACCGGGACTAGCGGGAGGTCGGTACGAGCAGTACTTC. The full variable domain, rest sourced from reference TRBV5-1 and TRBJ2-7, is KAGVTQTPRYLIKTRGQQVTLSCSPISGHRSVSWYQQTPGQGLQFLFEYFSETQRNKGNFPGRFSGRQFSNSRSEMNVSTLELGDSALYLCASSSLPGLAGGRYEQYFGPGTRLTVT.

Turning to this clone: A junction end diverges from the germline sequence, so it may reflect a read error. This chain uses TRBV7-6 with TRBJ2-3; 16 bases are a match to TRBD2. Germline CDR1 reads SGHVS; CDR2 reads FNYEAQ. The CDR3 length is 16 residues. This chain's CDR3 is CARRTGLAGGADTQYF. As DNA, the CDR3 is TGTGCCCGCAGAACGGGACTAGCGGGAGGGGCGGATACGCAGTATTTT.

The chain couples TRBV2 to TRBJ1-2, with 12 bases fitting TRBD1. Germline CDR1 reads SNHLY; CDR2 reads FYNNEI. J gave up 14 bases and V 6 bases, and 7 bases lay outside the gene matches. The CDR3 extends over 12 amino acids. The CDR3 loop is CASRGDRGLVTF. The CDR3 nucleotides read TGTGCCAGCAGAGGGGACAGGGGGCTTGTGACCTTC.

This chain connects TRBV5-4 to TRBJ2-4; D gene unclear. The germline CDR1 and CDR2 sequences are SGHNT and YYREEE (reference sequence). The V end was cut by 2 bases, the J end by 4 bases, with 4 bases between. This CDR3 spans 12 amino acids. The CDR3 loop reads CASSFKKNIQYF. DNA of the CDR3: TGTGCCAGCAGCTTCAAAAAAAACATTCAGTACTTC.

The V and J genes are TRBV5-4 and TRBJ1-1; D not certain. This CDR3 is 14 amino acids long. The germline CDR1 and CDR2 sequences are SGHNT and YYREEE (reference sequence). Trimming stripped 3 bases from V and 1 base from J, with 10 bases between. CDR3 residues: CASSSQYPNTEAFF. The CDR3 region has the DNA TGTGCCAGCAGCTCCCAGTACCCGAACACTGAAGCTTTCTTT.

The gene calls are TRBV19 and TRBJ2-5; D is uncertain. V lost 10 bases and J lost 1, with 16 bases in between. The CDR3 covers 14 residues. Germline V gene data show CDR1 as LNHDA and CDR2 as SQIVND (reference sequence). In DNA, the CDR3 is TGTGCCACCCTTAGTTGTAACTTCCAAGAGACCCAGTACTTC. Translation: CATLSCNFQETQYF.

The J gene is TRBJ2-5, the V gene TRBV25-1, with TRBD2 identical over 9 bases. The CDR3 has 16 residues. The junction had 4 bases not matched to a gene; V was cut back by 0 bases and J by 2 bases. Germline CDR1 is MGHDK and CDR2 is SYGVNS. In DNA form, the CDR3 reads TGTGCCAGCAGTGAATATGGCGGGAGGGGTCAAGAGACCCAGTACTTC. It encodes CASSEYGGRGQETQYF.

The chain uses TRBV28 and TRBJ2-1; maybe TRBD1 (7 bases). Germline V lookup: CDR1 MDHEN, CDR2 SYDVKM. The CDR3 consists of 17 residues. The ends were cut back, 6 bases at V and 7 bases at J, with 25 bases in the middle. Here the CDR3 reads CASSGPGAAGGWNEQFF. In DNA, the CDR3 is TGTGCCAGCAGCGGCCCGGGGGCGGCAGGGGGATGGAATGAGCAGTTCTTC.

This clone came up once. This sequence joins TRBV21-1 and TRBJ1-5; the D segment call TRBD1 is taken from the table without a DNA check. TRBV21-1 is labeled a pseudogene. The CDR3 is 15 residues long. CDR3 amino acids: CATMGQGTSNQPQHF. The CDR3 DNA reads TGTGCCACCATGGGACAGGGGACTAGCAATCAGCCCCAGCATTTT.

The chain links TRBV11-1 to TRBJ2-3; no clear D. Germline V gene sequence: CDR1 SGHAT, CDR2 FQDESV (reference sequence). The CDR3 totals 16 residues. The V end lost 1 base, the J end lost 0 bases, and 11 bases lay between the germline ends. CDR3 DNA: TGTGCCAGCAGCTTAGAGTGGGCCAGAAGCACAGATACGCAGTATTTT. Its protein is CASSLEWARSTDTQYF.

This clone was detected only once. The CDR3, as DNA: TGTGCCAGCAGTGATGGGACAGGGTGCGAGCAGTACTTC. Residues: CASSDGTGCEQYF. The chain carries TRBV25-1 and TRBJ2-7, with TRBD1 matching 9 bases. The trim removed 3 bases at V and 6 bases at J, leaving 3 bases unmatched. CDR3 length: 13 residues. CDR1 is MGHDK, CDR2 SYGVNS, per germline.

The chain links TRBV4-1 to TRBJ2-1, with D tentatively TRBD2 (6 bases). Germline V gives CDR1 MGHRA, CDR2 YSYEKL. The CDR3 loop spans 17 amino acids. Trimming stripped 0 bases from V and 0 bases from J, with 12 bases between. The CDR3 region is CASSQDGSSGSYNEQFF. As DNA, the CDR3 is TGCGCCAGCAGCCAAGATGGGAGTAGCGGCTCCTACAATGAGCAGTTCTTC.